Below are 17 T cell receptor beta chains sequenced from a single sample in a study of blood T cell repertoires in COVID-19. Sequenced by immunoSEQ multiplex PCR; TCRdb stores in-frame clones only, minus some. The repertoire holds about 360,000 clones, with about 86% as singletons. The specimen was peripheral blood. These receptors were taken from a man aged 25-45 years with active or convalescent COVID-19.

This chain joins TRBV6-1 and TRBJ1-4; D ambiguous. This CDR3 contains 13 residues. Trimming shortened V by 2 bases and J by 10 bases, and 11 bases separated the two germline ends. From germline, CDR1 is MNHNS and CDR2 SASEGT. DNA for the CDR3: TGTGCCAGCAGTGAATCGGGGAGGGCAAAACTGTTTTTT. Protein sequence: CASSESGRAKLFF.

The rearrangement joins TRBV5-1 to TRBJ1-4; TRBD1 aligns across 10 bases. CDR3 size: 14 residues. In germline, CDR1 is SGHRS, CDR2 YFSETQ. Losses at the gene ends were 2 bases for V and 10 bases for J; bases not matched to a gene: 5. In DNA form, the CDR3 reads TGCGCCAGCAGCTTAGGGACAGGGGATGGAAAACTGTTTTTT. Residues: CASSLGTGDGKLFF.

The CDR3 loop reads CASSEEVGQEYF. CDR3 DNA: TGTGCCAGCAGTGAAGAAGTGGGGCAAGAGTACTTC. The chain links TRBV2 to TRBJ2-7; a weak D match, TRBD1 (5 bases). The CDR3 runs to 12 residues. From germline, CDR1 is SNHLY and CDR2 FYNNEI. V shed 1 base and J shed 11 bases, with 12 bases lying between them.

This chain connects TRBV7-8 to TRBJ2-1, with 11 bases lining up with TRBD2. J was trimmed by 4 bases and V by 5 bases; bases with no gene match: 4. Germline loops: CDR1 SGHVS, CDR2 FQNEAQ. This CDR3 has 15 amino acids. This chain's CDR3 is CASSMGTSGYNEQFF. DNA for the CDR3: TGTGCCAGCAGCATGGGGACTAGCGGATACAATGAGCAGTTCTTC.

The table lists this clone with a count of one. The chain is built from TRBV5-4 and TRBJ2-3; 8 bases match TRBD2. In germline, CDR1 is SGHNT, CDR2 YYREEE (reference sequence). CDR3 length: 18 residues. The V and J ends lost 0 bases and 2 bases, in that order; junction bases with no gene match: 11. CDR3 nucleotides: TGTGCCAGCAGCTTGGCAGGTTGGCGGGGGGAGCTCACAGATACGCAGTATTTT. Translation: CASSLAGWRGELTDTQYF.

This sequence joins TRBV27 and TRBJ1-5; no clear D gene. Trimming took off 5 bases at V and 5 bases at J, with 4 bases between the two ends. The CDR3 totals 11 residues. Germline assignment: CDR1 MNHEY and CDR2 SMNVEV (reference sequence). CDR3 DNA sequence: TGTGCCAGCAGTCATTATCAGCCCCAGCATTTT. Translation: CASSHYQPQHF.

This chain connects TRBV5-1 to TRBJ2-7, with D uncertain. The CDR3 loop spans 13 amino acids. Germline V gene sequence: CDR1 SGHRS, CDR2 YFSETQ. V lost 0 bases and J lost 2, with 6 bases in between. The CDR3 region has the DNA TGCGCCAGCAGCTTGGGCTCAGCCTACGAGCAGTACTTC. It codes for CASSLGSAYEQYF.

The chain uses TRBV18 and TRBJ2-1, with TRBD1 identical over 9 bases. Germline CDR1 and CDR2: KGHSH and LQKENI. The CDR3 extends over 16 amino acids. V lost 3 bases and J lost 5; bases outside the gene matches: 8. The CDR3 coding sequence is TGTGCCAGCTCACCGGCCGGGACAGGGAAGGACAATGAGCAGTTCTTC. It yields the protein CASSPAGTGKDNEQFF.

J is TRBJ2-7 and V is TRBV5-6, with 9 nucleotides matching TRBD1. This CDR3 comprises 14 residues. J gave up 3 bases and V 7 bases, and 8 bases lay outside the gene matches. The germline CDR1 and CDR2 sequences are SGHDT and YYEEEE. This CDR3 reads CASSLWTGVYEQYF. CDR3 nucleotides: TGTGCCAGCTCCCTTTGGACAGGGGTCTACGAGCAGTACTTC.

V is TRBV5-1 and J is TRBJ1-1; the D is unclear. The CDR3 covers 13 residues. Trimming took off 0 bases at V and 1 base at J, with 4 bases between the two ends. CDR1 is SGHRS, CDR2 YFSETQ, per germline. CDR3 region: CASSLAQNTEAFF. CDR3 sequence (DNA): TGCGCCAGCAGCTTGGCCCAGAACACTGAAGCTTTCTTT.

The chain carries TRBV11-2 and TRBJ1-2; a weak D match, TRBD1 (6 bases). Germline lookup yields CDR1 SGHAT and CDR2 FQNNGV. The ends were cut back, 5 bases at V and 2 bases at J, with 15 bases in the middle. This CDR3 is 15 amino acids long. Here the CDR3 reads CASSQTGYGNYGYTF. In nucleotides, the CDR3 is TGTGCCAGCAGCCAAACAGGGTACGGGAACTATGGCTACACCTTC.

The chain combines TRBV7-9 with TRBJ2-7, with 7 bases lining up with TRBD1. The trim removed 5 bases at V and 2 bases at J, leaving 3 bases unmatched. Germline V lookup: CDR1 SEHNR, CDR2 FQNEAQ (reference sequence). The length of the CDR3 is 13 residues. The CDR3 spells CASSTGQTYEQYF. DNA of the CDR3: TGTGCCAGCAGCACGGGACAGACCTACGAGCAGTACTTC. The entire variable domain, with the rest obtained from reference TRBV7-9 and TRBJ2-7, is as follows: DTGVSQNPRHKITKRGQNVTFRCDPISEHNRLYWYRQTLGQGPEFLTYFQNEAQLEKSRLLSDRFSAERPKGSFSTLEIQRTEQGDSAMYLCASSTGQTYEQYFGPGTRLTVT.

The V gene is TRBV28, the J gene TRBJ1-1; 9 bases agree with TRBD1. Germline loops: CDR1 MDHEN, CDR2 SYDVKM. J was trimmed by 10 bases and V by 8 bases; bases with no gene match: 8. This CDR3 is 12 amino acids long. In DNA form, the CDR3 reads TGTGCCAGCGGGACGGGACAGGGCAGAGCTTTCTTT. Residues: CASGTGQGRAFF. The entire variable domain, with the rest obtained from reference TRBV28 and TRBJ1-1, is as follows: DVKVTQSSRYLVKRTGEKVFLECVQDMDHENMFWYRQDPGLGLRLIYFSYDVKMKEKGDIPEGYSVSREKKERFSLILESASTNQTSMYLCASGTGQGRAFFGQGTRLTVV.

The chain employs TRBV5-4 and TRBJ2-1; perhaps TRBD1 as D (5 bases). Trimming removed 4 bases from V and 6 bases from J, with 20 bases in between. Germline CDR1 is SGHNT and CDR2 is YYREEE (reference sequence). This CDR3 spans 16 amino acids. DNA for the CDR3: TGTGCCAGCAGCGGCAGCCGCGCGTGGGGCTTCAATGAGCAGTTCTTC. Translated, it gives CASSGSRAWGFNEQFF.

This rearrangement joins TRBV28 to TRBJ1-4, with TRBD1 identical over 7 bases. The V and J ends lost 7 bases and 7 bases, in that order; junction bases with no gene match: 12. This CDR3 spans 15 amino acids. CDR1 and CDR2 from the germline V gene are MDHEN and SYDVKM. CDR3 protein: CASIDNRGGSEKLFF. DNA of the CDR3: TGTGCCAGCATTGATAACAGGGGCGGTAGTGAAAAACTGTTTTTT.

This chain joins TRBV10-3 and TRBJ1-2; TRBD1 might be the D (6 bases). The CDR3 has 12 residues. Trimming took 5 bases from V and 5 from J, leaving 9 bases between them. Germline values: CDR1 ENHRY, CDR2 SYGVKD. As DNA, the CDR3 is TGTGCCATCAGTATGGACAGTTATGGCTACACCTTC. This codes for CAISMDSYGYTF.

This clone was counted once. The gene calls are TRBV4-1 and TRBJ1-5, with 9 positions matching TRBD1. V lost 3 bases and J lost 3; bases outside the gene matches: 6. This CDR3 has 16 amino acids. Germline V lookup: CDR1 MGHRA, CDR2 YSYEKL. Here the CDR3 reads CASSQRQGGANQPQHF. The CDR3 DNA follows: TGCGCCAGCAGCCAGCGACAGGGGGGGGCCAATCAGCCCCAGCATTTT.